The clone carrying this T cell receptor (beta chain) came up a few times. The sample is drawn from a study of T cells in Graves' hyperthyroidism and ophthalmopathy. RNA transcripts served as the template for amplifying TCR beta CDR3 regions. An initial round of RT-PCR targeting the TCR CDR3 relied on the HTBI primer set. TCRdb reanalysed the multiplex PCR reads using MiXCR and keeps one entry per CDR3 protein. The table has approximately 700,000 distinct CDR3 sequences, nearly 45% seen once. V dropped 1 base and J dropped 1 base, with 7 bases sitting between them. Germline V gene lookup returns CDR1 LNHDA and CDR2 SQIVND (reference sequence). The CDR3 runs to 14 residues.

This clonotype was obtained from an adult man with Graves' disease, either hyperthyroidism or ophthalmopathy (not recorded which). The source material was peripheral blood or thyroid tissue (not recorded which). This chain uses TRBV19 with TRBJ1-1; no firm D call. CDR3 DNA: TGTGCCAGTAGTATAGCGGCAGCGAACACTGAAGCTTTCTTT. This sequence encodes CASSIAAANTEAFF.